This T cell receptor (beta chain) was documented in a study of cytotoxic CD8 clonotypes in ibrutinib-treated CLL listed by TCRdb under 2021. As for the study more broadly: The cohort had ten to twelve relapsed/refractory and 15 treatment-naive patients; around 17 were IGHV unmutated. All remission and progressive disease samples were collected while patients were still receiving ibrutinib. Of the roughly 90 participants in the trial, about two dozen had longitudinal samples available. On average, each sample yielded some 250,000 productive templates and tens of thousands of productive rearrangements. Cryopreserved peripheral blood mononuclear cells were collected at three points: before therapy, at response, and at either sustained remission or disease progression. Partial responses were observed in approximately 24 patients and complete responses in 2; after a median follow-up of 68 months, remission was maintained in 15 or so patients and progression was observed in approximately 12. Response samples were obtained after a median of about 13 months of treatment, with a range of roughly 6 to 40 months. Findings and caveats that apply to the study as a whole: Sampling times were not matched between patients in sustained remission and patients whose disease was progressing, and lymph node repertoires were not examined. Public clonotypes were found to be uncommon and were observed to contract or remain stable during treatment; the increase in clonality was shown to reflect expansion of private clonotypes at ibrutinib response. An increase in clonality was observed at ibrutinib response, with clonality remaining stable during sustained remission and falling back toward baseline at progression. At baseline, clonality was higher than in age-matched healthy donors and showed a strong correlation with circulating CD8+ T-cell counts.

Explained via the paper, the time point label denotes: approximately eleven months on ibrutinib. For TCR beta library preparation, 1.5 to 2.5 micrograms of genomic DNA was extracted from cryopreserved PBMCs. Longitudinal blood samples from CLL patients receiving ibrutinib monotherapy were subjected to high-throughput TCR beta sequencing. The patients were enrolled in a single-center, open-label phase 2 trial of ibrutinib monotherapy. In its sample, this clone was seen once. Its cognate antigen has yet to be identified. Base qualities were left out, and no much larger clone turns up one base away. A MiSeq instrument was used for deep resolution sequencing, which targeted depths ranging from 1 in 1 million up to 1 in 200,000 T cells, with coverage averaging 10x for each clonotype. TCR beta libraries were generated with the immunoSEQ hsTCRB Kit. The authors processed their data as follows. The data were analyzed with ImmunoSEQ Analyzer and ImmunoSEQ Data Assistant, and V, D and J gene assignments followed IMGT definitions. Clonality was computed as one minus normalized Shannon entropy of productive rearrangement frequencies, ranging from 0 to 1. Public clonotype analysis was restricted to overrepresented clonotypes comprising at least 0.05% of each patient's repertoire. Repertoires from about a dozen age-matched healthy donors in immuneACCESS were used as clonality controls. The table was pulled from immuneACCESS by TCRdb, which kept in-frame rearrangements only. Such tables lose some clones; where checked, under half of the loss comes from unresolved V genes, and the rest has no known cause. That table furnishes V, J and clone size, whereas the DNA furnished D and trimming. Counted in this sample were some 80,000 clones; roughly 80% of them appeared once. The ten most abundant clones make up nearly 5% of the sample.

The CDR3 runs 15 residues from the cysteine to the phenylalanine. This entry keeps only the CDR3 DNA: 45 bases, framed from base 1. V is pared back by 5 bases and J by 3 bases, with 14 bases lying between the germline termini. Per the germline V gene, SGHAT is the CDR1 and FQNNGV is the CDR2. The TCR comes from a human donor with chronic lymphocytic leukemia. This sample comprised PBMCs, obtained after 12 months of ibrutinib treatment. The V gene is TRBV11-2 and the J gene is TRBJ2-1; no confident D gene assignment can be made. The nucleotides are TGTGCCAGCAGCCCGATGGGCCCGATCTACAATGAGCAGTTCTTC. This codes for CASSPMGPIYNEQFF.